The 14 T cell receptor beta chains reported below all come from one sample, sequenced in a study of T-cell memory formation after mild COVID-19. One entry per CDR3 protein, called by TCRdb with MiXCR from the 5' RACE reads. The repertoire includes over 60,000 distinct CDR3 sequences, roughly 17% of them detected once, and 25% to 35% sits in the top ten. The sequenced sample consisted of PBMCs or a T cell subset sorted from them (not recorded which). Source of these receptors: an adult woman who had mild COVID-19 (a few samples of this study predate the infection). Cell type and time point are not known.

The CDR3 DNA is TGTGCCAGCAGCGTAGGCGGCAGGGGTGGCGACGAGCAGTACTTC. Its protein product is CASSVGGRGGDEQYF. The V gene is TRBV9, the J gene TRBJ2-7, with D possibly matching TRBD1 (6 bases). The CDR3 runs 15 residues. The germline CDR1 and CDR2 sequences are SGDLS and YYNGEE. V was pared by 0 bases and J by 5 bases, with 15 bases between.

At least ten counts were recorded for this clonotype. This chain joins TRBV15 and TRBJ2-5; D is perhaps TRBD1 (6 bases). V gave up 0 bases and J gave up 5 bases, with 13 bases separating them. Germline V gene lookup returns CDR1 LNHNV and CDR2 YYDKDF (reference sequence). CDR3 length equals 15 residues. This CDR3 is CATSRDRGEEETQYF. CDR3 DNA sequence: TGTGCCACCAGCAGAGACAGGGGAGAAGAGGAGACCCAGTACTTC.

The V and J genes are TRBV24-1 and TRBJ1-2; D not certain. This CDR3 has 14 residues. V was pared by 3 bases and J by 3 bases, with 10 bases between. Germline CDR1 KGHDR, CDR2 SFDVKD. The CDR3 sequence is CATSDVGGDYGYTF. The CDR3 DNA reads as TGTGCCACCAGTGATGTTGGTGGGGACTATGGCTACACCTTC.

The rearrangement uses TRBV12-3 or TRBV12-4 and TRBJ2-7; D perhaps matches TRBD2 (5 bases). The CDR3 extends over 13 amino acids. The ends were cut back, 6 bases at V and 2 bases at J, with 11 bases in the middle. CDR3 nucleotides: TGTGCCAGCAGCGGTACTAGTACCTACGAGCAGTACTTC. Translating it yields CASSGTSTYEQYF.

The V call is TRBV2, the J call TRBJ2-1, with D perhaps TRBD2 (7 bases). This CDR3 has 15 residues. From germline, CDR1 is SNHLY and CDR2 FYNNEI. V lost 9 bases and J 0 bases, leaving 15 bases between the germline ends. As DNA, the CDR3 is TGTGCCAGAGGGGGGGCAGGACCCTCCTACAATGAGCAGTTCTTC. Encoded protein: CARGGAGPSYNEQFF.

The rearrangement links TRBV2 to TRBJ2-5; the match to TRBD2 covers 7 bases. The CDR3 length is 15 residues. Germline values: CDR1 SNHLY, CDR2 FYNNEI. The junction had 7 bases not matched to a gene; V was cut back by 4 bases and J by 2 bases. The CDR3 nucleotides read TGTGCCAGCAGTGTTCAGCGGGACGGGCAAGAGACCCAGTACTTC. It encodes CASSVQRDGQETQYF.

This chain joins TRBV6-1 and TRBJ1-1; 7 bases are a match to TRBD1. The CDR3 is made up of 14 amino acids. Trimming took 6 bases from V and 1 from J; bases not matched to a gene: 5. The germline V gene encodes CDR1 MNHNS and CDR2 SASEGT. CDR3: CASREDRWNTEAFF. The CDR3 bases are TGTGCCAGCAGGGAGGACAGGTGGAACACTGAAGCTTTCTTT.

The rearrangement links TRBV4-1 to TRBJ1-1, with a weak D call TRBD1 (6 bases). The CDR3 loop spans 15 amino acids. Germline CDR1 is MGHRA and CDR2 is YSYEKL. The V gene lost 0 bases and the J gene lost 6 bases, with 14 bases spanning the gap. As DNA, the CDR3 is TGCGCCAGCAGCCAAGATCCAACACGGGGGCCTGAAGCTTTCTTT. This sequence encodes CASSQDPTRGPEAFF.

This sequence joins TRBV10-3 and TRBJ2-3; TRBD2 aligns across 9 bases. V dropped 4 bases and J dropped 6; count of bases not matched to a gene: 8. The V gene's germline CDR1 is ENHRY and CDR2 SYGVKD. The CDR3 extends over 15 amino acids. This CDR3 is CAISGNSGSADTQYF. Here the CDR3 DNA reads TGTGCCATCAGTGGTAATAGCGGGAGTGCGGATACGCAGTATTTT.

This chain links TRBV29-1 with TRBJ2-1; 8 bases are shared with TRBD1. Per the germline V gene, CDR1 is SQVTM and CDR2 is ANQGSEA. The CDR3 runs 11 residues. Trimming took 7 bases from V and 7 from J; bases not matched to a gene: 3. CDR3 sequence reads: CSGGQVNEQFF. The CDR3 DNA reads as TGCAGCGGGGGACAGGTAAATGAGCAGTTCTTC.

This clonotype was detected only a few times. The rearrangement uses TRBV4-3 and TRBJ2-1, with 7 nucleotides matching TRBD2. J lost 8 bases, V lost 1 base, and 8 bases had no gene match. There are 15 residues in the CDR3. The germline V gene has CDR1 LGHNA and CDR2 YSLEER. CDR3 sequence reads: CASSQAGGRSDEQFF. CDR3 sequence (DNA): TGCGCCAGCAGCCAAGCTGGCGGGAGATCTGATGAGCAGTTCTTC.

This clonotype has only a few counts. The J gene is TRBJ1-1, the V gene TRBV6-5; possibly TRBD1 for D (5 bases). V was trimmed by 0 bases and J by 0 bases, leaving 14 bases between them. Germline V lookup: CDR1 MNHEY, CDR2 SVGAGI. CDR3 length equals 17 residues. The CDR3 DNA reads as TGTGCCAGCAGTTACTCGAGGTCAGGGAGCATGAACACTGAAGCTTTCTTT. This encodes CASSYSRSGSMNTEAFF.

The V and J genes are TRBV29-1 and TRBJ2-5, with TRBD2 matching over 13 bases. The CDR3 is made up of 18 amino acids. Per germline, CDR1 SQVTM and CDR2 ANQGSEA. Unmatched junction bases numbered 12, after V lost 4 bases and J lost 1 base. CDR3 in DNA: TGCAGCGTTGCGGGGGGGACTAGCGGGGATCTAACCCAAGAGACCCAGTACTTC. Its translation is CSVAGGTSGDLTQETQYF.

CDR3 loop: CASSLGVGLPVYNEQFF. CDR3 sequence (DNA): TGTGCCAGCAGCTTGGGGGTGGGACTACCGGTCTACAATGAGCAGTTCTTC. J is TRBJ2-1 and V is TRBV5-5, with TRBD2 matching over 7 bases. This CDR3 has 17 residues. Germline-derived CDR1 and CDR2 are SGHKS and YYEKEE (reference sequence). V trimming: 0 bases; J trimming: 3 bases; junction bases outside the gene matches: 9. Based on the CDR3 plus reference TRBV5-5 and TRBJ2-1, the full variable domain is DAGVTQSPTHLIKTRGQQVTLRCSPISGHKSVSWYQQVLGQGPQFIFQYYEKEERGRGNFPDRFSARQFPNYSSELNVNALLLGDSALYLCASSLGVGLPVYNEQFFGPGTRLTVL.